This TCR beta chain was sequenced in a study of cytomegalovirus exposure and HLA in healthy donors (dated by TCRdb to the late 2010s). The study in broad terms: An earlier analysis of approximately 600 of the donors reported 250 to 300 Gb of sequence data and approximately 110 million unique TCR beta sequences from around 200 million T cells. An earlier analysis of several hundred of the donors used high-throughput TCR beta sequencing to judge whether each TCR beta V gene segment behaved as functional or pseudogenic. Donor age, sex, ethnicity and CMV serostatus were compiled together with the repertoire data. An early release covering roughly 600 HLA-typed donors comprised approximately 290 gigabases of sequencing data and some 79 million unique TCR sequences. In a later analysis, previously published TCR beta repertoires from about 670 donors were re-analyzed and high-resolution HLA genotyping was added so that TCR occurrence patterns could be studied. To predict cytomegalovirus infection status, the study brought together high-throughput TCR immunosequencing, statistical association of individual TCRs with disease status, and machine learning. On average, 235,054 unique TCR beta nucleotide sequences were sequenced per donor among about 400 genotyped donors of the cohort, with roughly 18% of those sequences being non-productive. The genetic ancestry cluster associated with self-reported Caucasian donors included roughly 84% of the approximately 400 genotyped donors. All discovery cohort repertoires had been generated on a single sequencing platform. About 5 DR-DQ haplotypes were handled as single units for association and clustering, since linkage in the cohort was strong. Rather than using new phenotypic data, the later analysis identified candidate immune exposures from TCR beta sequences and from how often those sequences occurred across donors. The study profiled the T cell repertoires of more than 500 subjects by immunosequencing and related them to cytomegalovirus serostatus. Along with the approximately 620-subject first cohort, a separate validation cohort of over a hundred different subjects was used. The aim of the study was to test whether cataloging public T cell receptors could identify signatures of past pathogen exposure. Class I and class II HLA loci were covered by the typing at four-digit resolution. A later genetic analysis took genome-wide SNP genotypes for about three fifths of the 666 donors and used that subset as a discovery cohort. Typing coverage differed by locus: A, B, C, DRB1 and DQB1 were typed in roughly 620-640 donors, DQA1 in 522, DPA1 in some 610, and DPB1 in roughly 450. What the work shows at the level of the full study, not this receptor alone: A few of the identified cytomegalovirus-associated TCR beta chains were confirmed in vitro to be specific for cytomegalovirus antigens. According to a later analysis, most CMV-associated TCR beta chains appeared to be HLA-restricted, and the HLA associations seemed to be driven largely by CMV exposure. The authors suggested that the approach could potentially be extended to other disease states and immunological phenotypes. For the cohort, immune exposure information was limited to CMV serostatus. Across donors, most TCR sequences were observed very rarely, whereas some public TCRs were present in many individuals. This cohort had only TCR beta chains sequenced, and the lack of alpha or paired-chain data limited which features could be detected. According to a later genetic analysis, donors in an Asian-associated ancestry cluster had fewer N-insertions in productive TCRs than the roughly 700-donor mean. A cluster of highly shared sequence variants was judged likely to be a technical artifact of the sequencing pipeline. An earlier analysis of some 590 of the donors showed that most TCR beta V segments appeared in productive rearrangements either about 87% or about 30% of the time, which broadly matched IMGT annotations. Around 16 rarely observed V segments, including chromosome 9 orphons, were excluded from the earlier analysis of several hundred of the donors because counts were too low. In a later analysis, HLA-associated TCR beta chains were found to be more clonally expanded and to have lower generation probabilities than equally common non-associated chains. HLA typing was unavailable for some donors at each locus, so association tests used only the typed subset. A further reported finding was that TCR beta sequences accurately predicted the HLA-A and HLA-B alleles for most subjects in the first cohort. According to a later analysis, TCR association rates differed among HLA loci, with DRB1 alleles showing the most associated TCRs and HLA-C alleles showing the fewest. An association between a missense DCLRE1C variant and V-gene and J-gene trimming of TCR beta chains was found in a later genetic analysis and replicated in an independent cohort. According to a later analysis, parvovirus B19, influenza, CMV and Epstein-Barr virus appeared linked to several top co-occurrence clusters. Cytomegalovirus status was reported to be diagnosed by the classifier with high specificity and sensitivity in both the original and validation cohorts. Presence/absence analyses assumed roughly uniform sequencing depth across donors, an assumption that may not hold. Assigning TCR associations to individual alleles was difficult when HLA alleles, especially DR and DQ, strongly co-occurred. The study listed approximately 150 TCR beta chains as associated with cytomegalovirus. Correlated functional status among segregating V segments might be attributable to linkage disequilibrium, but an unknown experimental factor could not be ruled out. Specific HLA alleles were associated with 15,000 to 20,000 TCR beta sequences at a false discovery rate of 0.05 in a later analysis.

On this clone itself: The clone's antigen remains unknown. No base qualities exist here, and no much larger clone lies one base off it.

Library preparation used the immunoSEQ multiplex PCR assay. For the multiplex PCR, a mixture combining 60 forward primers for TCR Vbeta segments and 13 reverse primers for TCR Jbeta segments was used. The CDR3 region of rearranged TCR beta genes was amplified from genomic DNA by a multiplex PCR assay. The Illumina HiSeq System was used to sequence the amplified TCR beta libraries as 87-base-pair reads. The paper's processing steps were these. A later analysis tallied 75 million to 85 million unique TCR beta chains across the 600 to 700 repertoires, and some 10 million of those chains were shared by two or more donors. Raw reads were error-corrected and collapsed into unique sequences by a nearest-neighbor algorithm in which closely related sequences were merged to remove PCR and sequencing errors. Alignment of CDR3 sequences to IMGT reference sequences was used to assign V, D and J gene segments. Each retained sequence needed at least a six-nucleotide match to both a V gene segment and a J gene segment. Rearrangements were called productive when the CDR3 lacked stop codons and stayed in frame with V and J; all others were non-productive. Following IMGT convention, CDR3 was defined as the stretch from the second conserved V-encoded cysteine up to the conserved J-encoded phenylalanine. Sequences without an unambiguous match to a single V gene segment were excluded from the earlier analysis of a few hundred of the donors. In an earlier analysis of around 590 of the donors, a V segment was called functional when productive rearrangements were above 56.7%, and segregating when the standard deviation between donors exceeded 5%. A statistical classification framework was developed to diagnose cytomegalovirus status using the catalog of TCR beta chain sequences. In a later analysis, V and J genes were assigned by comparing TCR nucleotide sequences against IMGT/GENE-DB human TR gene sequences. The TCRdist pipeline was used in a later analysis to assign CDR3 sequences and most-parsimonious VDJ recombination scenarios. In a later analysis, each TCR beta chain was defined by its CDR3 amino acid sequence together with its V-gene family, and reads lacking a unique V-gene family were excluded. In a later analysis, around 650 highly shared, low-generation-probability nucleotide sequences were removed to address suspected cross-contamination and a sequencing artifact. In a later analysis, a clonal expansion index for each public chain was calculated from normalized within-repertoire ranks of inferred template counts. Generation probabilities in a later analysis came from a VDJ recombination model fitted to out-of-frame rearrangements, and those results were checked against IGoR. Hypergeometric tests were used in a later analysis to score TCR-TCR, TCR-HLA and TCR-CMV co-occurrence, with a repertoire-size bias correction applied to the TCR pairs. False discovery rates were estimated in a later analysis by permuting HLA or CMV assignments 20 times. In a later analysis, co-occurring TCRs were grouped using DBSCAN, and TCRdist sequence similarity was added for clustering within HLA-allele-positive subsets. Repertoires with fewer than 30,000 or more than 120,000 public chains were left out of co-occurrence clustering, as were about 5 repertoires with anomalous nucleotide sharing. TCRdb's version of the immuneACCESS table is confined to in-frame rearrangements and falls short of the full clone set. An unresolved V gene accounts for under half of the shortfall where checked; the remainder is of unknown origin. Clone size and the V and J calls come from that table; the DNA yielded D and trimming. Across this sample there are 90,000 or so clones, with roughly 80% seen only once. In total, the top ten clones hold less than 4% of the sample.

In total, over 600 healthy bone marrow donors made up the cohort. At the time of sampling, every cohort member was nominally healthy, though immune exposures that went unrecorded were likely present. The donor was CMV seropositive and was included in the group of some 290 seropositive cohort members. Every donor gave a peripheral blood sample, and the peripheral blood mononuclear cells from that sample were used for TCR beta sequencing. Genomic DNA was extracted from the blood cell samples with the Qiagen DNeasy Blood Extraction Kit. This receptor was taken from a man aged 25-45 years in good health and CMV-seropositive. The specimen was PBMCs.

The CDR3 region: CASSLSGLAGGVGFYEQYF. The DNA is TGTGCCAGCAGTCTCTCGGGACTAGCGGGGGGGGTGGGATTCTACGAGCAGTACTTC. The rearranged segments are TRBV27 and TRBJ2-7; TRBD2 aligns with 16 central bases. V has 5 bases trimmed and J has 3 bases trimmed; junction bases matching no gene number 13. The CDR3 contains 19 residues, cysteine and phenylalanine counted. Just the 57-base CDR3 DNA is kept, in frame starting at base 1. CDR1 and CDR2, per the germline V gene (reference sequence), are MNHEY and SMNVEV.